This T cell receptor (beta chain) was captured by sequencing in a study of cytomegalovirus exposure and HLA in healthy donors. General study points: TCR beta V segments were, for the most part, productive about 87% or about 30% of the time in an earlier analysis. Across all donors, roughly uniform sequencing depth was an assumption of the presence/absence analyses. In vitro testing confirmed a few CMV-associated chains as specific for CMV antigens. Cytomegalovirus-associated TCR beta chains were listed, numbering around 150.

60 Vbeta and 13 Jbeta primers were used in PCR. Produced via immunoSEQ multiplex PCR; TCRdb's table is partial and in-frame only. The sample shows around 190,000 clones, 70% to 75% of them seen only once. This CDR3 spans 16 amino acids. The V gene end was trimmed by 3 bases and the J gene end by 6 bases; junction bases not matched to a gene: 11. Germline V gene sequence: CDR1 ENHRY, CDR2 SYGVKD. Comment on this clone: What it binds is unknown.

The rearrangement uses TRBV10-3 and TRBJ2-1; the match to TRBD2 covers 7 bases. The clonotype comes from a young man in good health and CMV-seropositive. The sequencing sample was made of PBMCs. The CDR3 loop reads CAISDRRDRGVNEQFF. CDR3 DNA sequence: TGTGCCATCAGTGATAGACGGGACCGGGGGGTCAATGAGCAGTTCTTC.